The 13 T cell receptor beta chains reported below all come from one sample, sequenced in a study of CD8+ T cells in alopecia areata. The sample's treatment: oral pan-JAK inhibitor, 5-10 mg twice daily. The sequencing template was cDNA reverse transcribed from extracted RNA. The method was immunoSEQ multiplex PCR; TCRdb's version includes in-frame clones alone and lacks a portion of them. Of 150,000 to 250,000 clones detected, 45% to 65% appear once; the ten largest clones hold roughly 3.3%. The material sequenced was CD4+ T cells sorted from blood, taken at week 4, from a patient treated with tofacitinib. Receptors originate from a human donor with alopecia areata.

This clone has more than one count but fewer than ten. The J gene is TRBJ1-1, the V gene TRBV30, with a tentative D call TRBD1 (6 bases). The CDR3 length is 14 residues. Trimming cost V 3 bases and J 3 bases, with 14 bases left between them. Germline CDR1 GTSNPN, CDR2 SVGIG (reference sequence). CDR3 amino acids: CAWSKGQSYTEAFF. The CDR3, as DNA: TGTGCCTGGAGCAAGGGACAAAGCTACACTGAAGCTTTCTTT.

The rearrangement joins TRBV10-2 to TRBJ1-1; no reliable D call. The length of the CDR3 is 11 residues. The germline CDR1 and CDR2 sequences are WSHSY and SAAADI. Trimming cost V 8 bases and J 0 bases, with 4 bases left between them. CDR3 bases: TGCGCCAGCGCTTTGAACACTGAAGCTTTCTTT. It codes for CASALNTEAFF.

V and J are TRBV30 and TRBJ2-3; 12 nucleotides align to TRBD2. CDR3 length: 15 residues. The trim removed 5 bases at V and 1 base at J, leaving 4 bases unmatched. The germline V gene encodes CDR1 GTSNPN and CDR2 SVGIG (reference sequence). CDR3 sequence: CAWGWTSGGTDTQYF. CDR3 nucleotides: TGTGCCTGGGGTTGGACTAGCGGGGGCACAGATACGCAGTATTTT.

This clone was detected only once. The chain employs TRBV6-5 and TRBJ1-1; possibly TRBD1 for D (6 bases). Germline CDR1 reads MNHEY; CDR2 reads SVGAGI. Trimming cost V 8 bases and J 0 bases, with 16 bases left between them. This CDR3 is built from 15 residues. CDR3 residues: CASSRDTALNTEAFF. In nucleotides, the CDR3 is TGTGCCAGCTCAAGGGACACGGCTCTGAACACTGAAGCTTTCTTT.

This sequence joins TRBV7-2 and TRBJ2-7; the match to TRBD1 covers 10 bases. CDR1 SGHTA and CDR2 FQGNSA come from the germline V gene. V lost 1 base to trimming and J lost 3 bases; unmatched junction nucleotides: 3. This CDR3 is 15 amino acids long. CDR3 bases: TGTGCCAGCAGCTTAGGGTGGGACAGGGGCTACGAGCAGTACTTC. This sequence encodes CASSLGWDRGYEQYF.

The chain links TRBV5-1 to TRBJ2-5; 14 bases match TRBD2. With V trimmed by 3 bases and J by 3 bases, 13 bases remained unmatched. The CDR3 contains 19 residues. In germline, CDR1 is SGHRS, CDR2 YFSETQ. This CDR3 reads CASSSQPLGLAGGEETQYF. The CDR3 DNA is TGCGCCAGCAGCTCCCAGCCCCTCGGACTAGCGGGGGGAGAAGAGACCCAGTACTTC.

This sequence joins TRBV4-2 and TRBJ2-7, with 10 bases identical to TRBD2. CDR1 LGHNA and CDR2 YNFKEQ come from the germline V gene. This CDR3 contains 16 residues. V gave up 1 base and J gave up 3 bases; unmatched junction bases: 6. The CDR3 loop reads CASSQAERGGRYEQYF. CDR3 bases: TGTGCCAGCAGCCAAGCAGAGCGGGGGGGCCGCTACGAGCAGTACTTC.

This clone appeared a few times. The chain couples TRBV30 to TRBJ1-1, with D unclear. This CDR3 contains 13 residues. V lost 2 bases and J 1 base, leaving 8 bases between the germline ends. Per the germline V gene, CDR1 is GTSNPN and CDR2 is SVGIG (reference sequence). CDR3 nucleotides: TGTGCCTGGAGTCTCGCTGGGAACACTGAAGCTTTCTTT. It encodes CAWSLAGNTEAFF.

The chain recombines TRBV29-1 with TRBJ2-4; D is unresolved. The V end was cut by 6 bases, the J end by 0 bases, with 9 bases between. The germline CDR1 and CDR2 sequences are SQVTM and ANQGSEA. The CDR3 length is 13 residues. CDR3 loop: CSVSGLAKNIQYF. The CDR3 coding sequence is TGCAGCGTGTCCGGCCTAGCCAAAAACATTCAGTACTTC.

V usage is TRBV27 and J usage is TRBJ2-7; TRBD2 matches 10 bases. V gave up 5 bases and J gave up 7 bases; unmatched junction bases: 11. This CDR3 has 15 residues. Germline V lookup: CDR1 MNHEY, CDR2 SMNVEV (reference sequence). CDR3 sequence reads: CASSRESGGAWEQYF. As DNA, the CDR3 is TGTGCCAGCAGTAGGGAGAGCGGGGGGGCCTGGGAGCAGTACTTC.

The chain carries TRBV6-6 and TRBJ1-2, with TRBD1 matching over 7 bases. Trimming took 2 bases from V and 5 from J; bases not matched to a gene: 5. The CDR3 covers 14 residues. In germline, CDR1 is MNHNY, CDR2 SVGAGI (reference sequence). The CDR3 nucleotides are TGTGCCAGCAGTTACGTGGGGACAGATTATGGCTACACCTTC. Its protein is CASSYVGTDYGYTF.

The chain recombines TRBV29-1 with TRBJ2-2; a possible D gene is TRBD1 (6 bases). Germline V gene sequence: CDR1 SQVTM, CDR2 ANQGSEA. This CDR3 region has 16 residues. Trimming cost V 7 bases and J 6 bases, with 24 bases left between them. CDR3 DNA: TGCAGCGGGCGGCGGGCTGGGGCAGGGGCTCCCGGGGAGCTGTTTTTT. This translates into CSGRRAGAGAPGELFF.

The chain links TRBV29-1 to TRBJ2-7; D is perhaps TRBD2 (6 bases). Looked up from germline, CDR1 is SQVTM and CDR2 is ANQGSEA. The V and J ends lost 4 bases and 0 bases respectively, with 10 bases between them. The CDR3 extends over 13 amino acids. The DNA of the CDR3 is TGCAGCGTTGCCGGGGGTAGCTCCTACGAGCAGTACTTC. It is translated as CSVAGGSSYEQYF.